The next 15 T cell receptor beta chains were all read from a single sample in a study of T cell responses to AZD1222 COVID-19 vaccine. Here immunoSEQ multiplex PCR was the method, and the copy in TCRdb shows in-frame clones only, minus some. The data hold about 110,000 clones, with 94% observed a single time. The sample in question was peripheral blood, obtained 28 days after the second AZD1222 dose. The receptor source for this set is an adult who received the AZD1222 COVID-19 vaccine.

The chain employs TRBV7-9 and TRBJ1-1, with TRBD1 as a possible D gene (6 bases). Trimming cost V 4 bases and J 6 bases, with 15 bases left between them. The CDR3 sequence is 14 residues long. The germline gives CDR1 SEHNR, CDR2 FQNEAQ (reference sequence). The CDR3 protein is CASSSSQGMPEAFF. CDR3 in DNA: TGTGCCAGCAGCTCTTCCCAGGGGATGCCTGAAGCTTTCTTT.

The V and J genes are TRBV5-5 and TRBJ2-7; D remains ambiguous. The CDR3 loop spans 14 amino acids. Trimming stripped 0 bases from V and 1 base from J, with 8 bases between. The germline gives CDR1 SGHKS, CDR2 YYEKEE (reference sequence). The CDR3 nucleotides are TGTGCCAGCAGCTTGGCTGTCGGATCCTACGAGCAGTACTTC. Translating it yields CASSLAVGSYEQYF.

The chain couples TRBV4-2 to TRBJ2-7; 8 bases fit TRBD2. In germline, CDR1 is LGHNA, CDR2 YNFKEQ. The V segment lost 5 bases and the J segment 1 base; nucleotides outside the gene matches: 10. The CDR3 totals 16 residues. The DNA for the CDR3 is TGTGCCAGCAGCTCCCAAAGCGGGAGTTCTTCCTACGAGCAGTACTTC. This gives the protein CASSSQSGSSSYEQYF.

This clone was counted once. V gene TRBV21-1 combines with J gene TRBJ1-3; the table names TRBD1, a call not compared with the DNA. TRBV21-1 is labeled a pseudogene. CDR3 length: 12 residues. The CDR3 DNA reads TGTGCCAGCAGCCTTAAGGGCAGGGTTAAATATTTT. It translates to CASSLKGRVKYF.

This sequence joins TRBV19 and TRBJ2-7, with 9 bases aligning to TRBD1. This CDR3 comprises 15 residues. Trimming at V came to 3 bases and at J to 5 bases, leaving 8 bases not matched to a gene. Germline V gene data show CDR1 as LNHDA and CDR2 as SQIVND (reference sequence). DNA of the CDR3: TGTGCCAGTAGTATTTTAGGACAGGGGATCCACGAGCAGTACTTC. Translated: CASSILGQGIHEQYF.

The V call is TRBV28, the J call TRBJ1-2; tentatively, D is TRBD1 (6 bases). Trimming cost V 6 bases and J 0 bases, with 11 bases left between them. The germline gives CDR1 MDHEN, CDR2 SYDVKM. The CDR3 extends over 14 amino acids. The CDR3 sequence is CASRTGGSNYGYTF. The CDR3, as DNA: TGTGCCAGCAGGACAGGAGGTTCTAACTATGGCTACACCTTC.

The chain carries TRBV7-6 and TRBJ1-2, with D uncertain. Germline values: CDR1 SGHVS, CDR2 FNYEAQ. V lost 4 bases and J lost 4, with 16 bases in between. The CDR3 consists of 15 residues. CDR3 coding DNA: TGTGCCAGCAGCTCTCCCCCCCGGGAGAGCTATGGCTACACCTTC. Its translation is CASSSPPRESYGYTF.

Here the CDR3 reads CASSLATATNEKLFF. The CDR3 DNA reads TGTGCCAGCAGCTTGGCCACTGCAACTAATGAAAAACTGTTTTTT. V is TRBV5-8 and J is TRBJ1-4; D remains ambiguous. The CDR3 length is 15 residues. Trimming took off 0 bases at V and 0 bases at J, with 6 bases between the two ends. Germline CDR1 reads SGHTS; CDR2 reads YDEGEE.

CDR3 nucleotides: TGTGCCAGCAGTACGTACGACAGGTTCTCCTACGAGCAGTACTTC. Translation gives CASSTYDRFSYEQYF. The chain joins TRBV6-4 to TRBJ2-7; D may be TRBD1 (6 bases). The CDR3 contains 15 residues. The germline V gene encodes CDR1 MRHNA and CDR2 SNTAGT. V shed 5 bases and J shed 0 bases, with 14 bases lying between them.

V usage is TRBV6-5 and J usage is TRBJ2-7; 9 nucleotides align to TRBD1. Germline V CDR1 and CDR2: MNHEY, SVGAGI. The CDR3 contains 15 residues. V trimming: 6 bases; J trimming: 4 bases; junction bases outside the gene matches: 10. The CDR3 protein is CASSTPGQGGYEQYF. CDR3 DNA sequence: TGTGCCAGCAGCACACCGGGACAGGGAGGTTACGAGCAGTACTTC.

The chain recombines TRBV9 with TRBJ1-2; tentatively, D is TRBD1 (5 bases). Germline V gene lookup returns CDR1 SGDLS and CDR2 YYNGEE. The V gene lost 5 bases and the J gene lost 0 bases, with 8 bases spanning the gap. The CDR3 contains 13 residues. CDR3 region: CASRATANYGYTF. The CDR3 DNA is TGTGCCAGCAGGGCGACAGCTAACTATGGCTACACCTTC. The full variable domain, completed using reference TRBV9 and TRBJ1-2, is DSGVTQTPKHLITATGQRVTLRCSPRSGDLSVYWYQQSLDQGLQFLIQYYNGEERAKGNILERFSAQQFPDLHSELNLSSLELGDSALYFCASRATANYGYTFGSGTRLTVV.

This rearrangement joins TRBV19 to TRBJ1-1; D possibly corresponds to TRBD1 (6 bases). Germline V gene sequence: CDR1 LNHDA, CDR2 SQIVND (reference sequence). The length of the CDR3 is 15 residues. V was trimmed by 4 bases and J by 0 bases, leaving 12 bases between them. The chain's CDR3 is CASSNVGGLNTEAFF. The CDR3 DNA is TGTGCCAGTAGTAACGTGGGGGGGCTGAACACTGAAGCTTTCTTT. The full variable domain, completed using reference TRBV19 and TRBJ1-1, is DGGITQSPKYLFRKEGQNVTLSCEQNLNHDAMYWYRQDPGQGLRLIYYSQIVNDFQKGDIAEGYSVSREKKESFPLTVTSAQKNPTAFYLCASSNVGGLNTEAFFGQGTRLTVV.

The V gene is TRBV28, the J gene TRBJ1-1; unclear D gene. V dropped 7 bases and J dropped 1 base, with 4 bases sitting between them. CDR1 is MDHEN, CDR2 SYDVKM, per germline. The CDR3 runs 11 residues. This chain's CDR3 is CASKRNTEAFF. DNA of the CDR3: TGTGCCAGCAAAAGGAACACTGAAGCTTTCTTT. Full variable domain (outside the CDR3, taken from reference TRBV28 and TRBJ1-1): DVKVTQSSRYLVKRTGEKVFLECVQDMDHENMFWYRQDPGLGLRLIYFSYDVKMKEKGDIPEGYSVSREKKERFSLILESASTNQTSMYLCASKRNTEAFFGQGTRLTVV.

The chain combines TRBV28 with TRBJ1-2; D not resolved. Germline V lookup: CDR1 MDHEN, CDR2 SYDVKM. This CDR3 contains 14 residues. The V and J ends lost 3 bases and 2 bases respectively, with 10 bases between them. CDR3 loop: CASSFILGNYGYTF. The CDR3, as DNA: TGTGCCAGCAGTTTTATCCTGGGGAACTATGGCTACACCTTC.

Here the CDR3 DNA reads TGTGCCAGTAGTATCATCACAGGGTTGAACACTGAAGCTTTCTTT. Protein sequence: CASSIITGLNTEAFF. V usage is TRBV19 and J usage is TRBJ1-1; possibly TRBD1 for D (6 bases). The V end lost 3 bases, the J end lost 0 bases, and 11 bases lay between the germline ends. There are 15 residues in the CDR3. Germline CDR1 is LNHDA and CDR2 is SQIVND (reference sequence).